This T cell receptor (beta chain) was sequenced during a study of memory CD8 T cells in hepatitis C reinfection. Study context: Between 3 and 8 weeks after reinfection detection, peak samples were drawn. General study findings and limits: With 5 or 6 donors, public clonotype conclusions could not be definitive.

About this clone itself: Its antigen is unknown.

Profiled with immunoSEQ multiplex PCR; TCRdb holds only in-frame clones, not every one. The data show 40,000 to 45,000 clones, 88% seen once. Described time point: peak reinfection, 3 to 8 weeks after reinfection detection. The sorted cells went straight to TCR sequencing with no prior in vitro expansion. Donors were people who inject drugs in the Montreal HEPCO cohort. Total naive CD8 T cells were sorted as viable CD3+ CD8+ CD45RO- cells from two donors. CDR1 and CDR2 from the germline V gene are MNHEY and SVGAGI. The V gene lost 4 bases and the J gene lost 0 bases, with 11 bases spanning the gap. This CDR3 is built from 15 residues.

This clonotype originated in a man aged 18-30 years with hepatitis C virus infection. The V gene is TRBV6-5, the J gene TRBJ2-3, with a weak D call TRBD2 (6 bases). Sequencing used naive CD8+ T cells sorted from blood. CDR3 sequence: CASSSTRPSTDTQYF. The CDR3, as DNA: TGTGCCAGCAGTTCGACTAGGCCTAGCACAGATACGCAGTATTTT.